A selection of T cell receptor beta chains follows, all from one sample in a study of identical twins. One entry per CDR3 protein, called by TCRdb with MiXCR from the 5' RACE reads. The sample has 350,000 to 500,000 distinct CDR3 sequences, around a sixth seen once. Material for sequencing was naive T cells sorted from blood. Receptors were obtained from a man between 50 and 59 years old in good health. Each CDR3 is given with its conserved first and last residue. Fields, in order: CDR3 protein, CDR3 DNA, clone size, D gene, CDR3 length, J gene, V gene. D genes are given only for firm matches. Size tells how often a clone was seen (once, few, many) or the class of an expanded clone, and some rows leave it out.

CDR3: CASSASGGGTDTQYF; DNA: TGCGCCAGCAGCGCTAGCGGTGGGGGCACAGATACGCAGTATTTT; size: many; D: TRBD2; length: 15; J: TRBJ2-3; V: TRBV5-1
CDR3: CATSRDRGRSYNEQFF; DNA: TGTGCCACCAGCAGAGATAGGGGCCGCTCCTACAATGAGCAGTTCTTC; size: many; D: -; length: 16; J: TRBJ2-1; V: TRBV15
CDR3: CASSLSTGTYEQYF; DNA: TGTGCCAGCAGCTTGTCGACAGGAACCTACGAGCAGTACTTC; size: once; D: -; length: 14; J: TRBJ2-7; V: TRBV5-8
CDR3: CASSREGGPNTGELFF; DNA: TGTGCCAGCAGCCGTGAGGGGGGTCCGAACACCGGGGAGCTGTTTTTT; size: -; D: -; length: 16; J: TRBJ2-2; V: TRBV4-2
CDR3: CASSTRTGDGKLFF; DNA: TGTGCCAGCAGCACCCGGACAGGGGACGGAAAACTGTTTTTT; size: few; D: TRBD1; length: 14; J: TRBJ1-4; V: TRBV13
CDR3: CASSQQVGPYEQYF; DNA: TGTGCCAGCAGCCAACAGGTCGGACCTTACGAGCAGTACTTC; size: -; D: -; length: 14; J: TRBJ2-7; V: TRBV3-1
CDR3: CASSLTGLGGANVLTF; DNA: TGTGCCAGCAGCCTCACAGGGTTAGGTGGGGCCAACGTCCTGACTTTC; size: -; D: -; length: 16; J: TRBJ2-6; V: TRBV12-3/TRBV12-4
CDR3: CASRFRRGINSPLHF; DNA: TGTGCCAGCAGATTTCGGCGGGGAATCAATTCACCCCTCCACTTT; size: many; D: -; length: 15; J: TRBJ1-6; V: TRBV12-3/TRBV12-4
CDR3: CASSLDPRQADQPQHF; DNA: TGCGCCAGCAGCTTGGACCCCAGACAGGCTGATCAGCCCCAGCATTTT; size: few; D: -; length: 16; J: TRBJ1-5; V: TRBV5-1
CDR3: CASRLGAEAFF; DNA: TGTGCCAGCAGACTAGGGGCGGAAGCTTTCTTT; size: -; D: -; length: 11; J: TRBJ1-1; V: TRBV7-9
CDR3: CASTPLGRKNTEAFF; DNA: TGTGCCAGTACCCCTTTGGGACGGAAGAACACTGAAGCTTTCTTT; size: few; D: -; length: 15; J: TRBJ1-1; V: TRBV19
CDR3: CASSGDKPGPEFPYEQYF; DNA: TGTGCCAGCAGCGGAGACAAACCGGGACCGGAATTCCCCTACGAGCAGTACTTC; size: few; D: -; length: 18; J: TRBJ2-7; V: TRBV7-8
CDR3: CASSQGRRETQYF; DNA: TGTGCCAGCAGCCAAGGGAGGCGAGAGACCCAGTACTTC; size: -; D: -; length: 13; J: TRBJ2-5; V: TRBV3-1
CDR3: CASSLYPGTSGSLETQYF; DNA: TGTGCCAGCAGCTTATACCCCGGGACTAGCGGGAGTTTAGAGACCCAGTACTTC; size: many; D: TRBD2; length: 18; J: TRBJ2-5; V: TRBV11-2
CDR3: CASSLGGASGVSSYNEQFF; DNA: TGTGCCAGCAGCTTAGGGGGCGCTAGCGGGGTTTCCTCCTACAATGAGCAGTTCTTC; size: -; D: TRBD2; length: 19; J: TRBJ2-1; V: TRBV11-2
CDR3: CASSYGAGESLNIQYF; DNA: TGTGCCAGCAGTTACGGTGCGGGAGAGAGTCTGAACATTCAGTACTTC; size: -; D: TRBD2; length: 16; J: TRBJ2-4; V: TRBV6-5
CDR3: CSASVGYEQYF; DNA: TGCAGTGCTAGTGTTGGCTACGAGCAGTACTTC; size: -; D: -; length: 11; J: TRBJ2-7; V: TRBV20-1
CDR3: CSALTGTGGTGEPFF; DNA: TGCAGTGCACTGACCGGGACAGGGGGCACCGGGGAGCCGTTTTTT; size: -; D: TRBD1; length: 15; J: TRBJ2-2; V: TRBV20-1
CDR3: CASSLGFGTGELFF; DNA: TGTGCCAGCAGCTTAGGGTTTGGCACCGGGGAGCTGTTTTTT; size: -; D: -; length: 14; J: TRBJ2-2; V: TRBV11-2
CDR3: CASSKGTSGRPYNEQFF; DNA: TGTGCCAGCAGCAAAGGGACTAGCGGGAGGCCCTACAATGAGCAGTTCTTC; size: few; D: TRBD2; length: 17; J: TRBJ2-1; V: TRBV13
CDR3: CASSKGPSGVGEQFF; DNA: TGTGCCAGCAGCAAAGGGCCTAGCGGGGTTGGCGAGCAGTTCTTC; size: few; D: -; length: 15; J: TRBJ2-1; V: TRBV21-1
CDR3: CASNSGRPTYEQYF; DNA: TGTGCCAGCAACAGCGGGAGGCCGACCTACGAGCAGTACTTC; size: many; D: TRBD2; length: 14; J: TRBJ2-7; V: TRBV7-2
CDR3: CASSLVGGTKYQETQYF; DNA: TGTGCCAGCAGCTTGGTTGGGGGTACGAAGTACCAAGAGACCCAGTACTTC; size: many; D: -; length: 17; J: TRBJ2-5; V: TRBV5-6
CDR3: CASSQTGFGTEAFF; DNA: TGCGCCAGCAGCCAGACAGGGTTTGGCACTGAAGCTTTCTTT; size: -; D: TRBD1; length: 14; J: TRBJ1-1; V: TRBV5-1
CDR3: CASSQALLGPEGYTF; DNA: TGTGCCAGCAGCCAAGCCCTTTTAGGCCCGGAGGGCTACACCTTC; size: -; D: -; length: 15; J: TRBJ1-2; V: TRBV6-1
CDR3: CASSLDRRDGYTF; DNA: TGTGCCAGCAGCTTAGACAGGCGGGACGGCTACACCTTC; size: -; D: -; length: 13; J: TRBJ1-2; V: TRBV7-2
CDR3: CACKKGQGHYGYTF; DNA: TGTGCCTGCAAGAAGGGACAGGGACACTATGGCTACACCTTC; size: -; D: TRBD1; length: 14; J: TRBJ1-2; V: TRBV6-1
CDR3: CASSTRGGTYEQYF; DNA: TGCGCCAGCAGCACCCGAGGGGGAACCTACGAGCAGTACTTC; size: few; D: -; length: 14; J: TRBJ2-7; V: TRBV5-1
CDR3: CASSLGGDNGYTF; DNA: TGTGCCAGCAGTTTAGGGGGGGACAATGGCTACACCTTC; size: many; D: -; length: 13; J: TRBJ1-2; V: TRBV12-3/TRBV12-4
CDR3: CASSLAVAVGTDTQYF; DNA: TGTGCCAGCAGCTTGGCGGTAGCGGTGGGCACAGATACGCAGTATTTT; size: many; D: -; length: 16; J: TRBJ2-3; V: TRBV5-6
CDR3: CSVSDRETQYF; DNA: TGCAGTGTTAGCGACCGGGAGACCCAGTACTTC; size: few; D: -; length: 11; J: TRBJ2-5; V: TRBV20-1
CDR3: CASSLMGAGYGYTF; DNA: TGTGCCAGCAGCTTGATGGGGGCCGGCTATGGCTACACCTTC; size: -; D: -; length: 14; J: TRBJ1-2; V: TRBV5-5
CDR3: CASSLSDSNQPQHF; DNA: TGTGCCAGCAGTTTATCCGACAGCAATCAGCCCCAGCATTTT; size: -; D: -; length: 14; J: TRBJ1-5; V: TRBV12-3/TRBV12-4
CDR3: CASSYGQGGSGNTIYF; DNA: TGCGCCAGCAGCTACGGACAGGGCGGGTCTGGAAACACCATATATTTT; size: many; D: TRBD1; length: 16; J: TRBJ1-3; V: TRBV5-1
CDR3: CASTSWGRFDEQFF; DNA: TGTGCCAGCACGTCGTGGGGACGGTTTGATGAGCAGTTCTTC; size: -; D: -; length: 14; J: TRBJ2-1; V: TRBV11-2
CDR3: CSATGGPTDTQYF; DNA: TGCAGTGCTACGGGGGGGCCCACAGATACGCAGTATTTT; size: -; D: TRBD2; length: 13; J: TRBJ2-3; V: TRBV20-1
CDR3: CASSQKLQNTEAFF; DNA: TGCGCCAGCAGCCAAAAGTTGCAGAACACTGAAGCTTTCTTT; size: few; D: -; length: 14; J: TRBJ1-1; V: TRBV4-3
CDR3: CSARDQRGQGLYSNQPQHF; DNA: TGCAGTGCTAGAGATCAGCGGGGACAGGGTTTATATAGCAATCAGCCCCAGCATTTT; size: many; D: TRBD1; length: 19; J: TRBJ1-5; V: TRBV20-1
CDR3: CASSQDRATGYTF; DNA: TGTGCCAGCAGTCAGGACAGGGCAACTGGCTACACCTTC; size: few; D: TRBD1; length: 13; J: TRBJ1-2; V: TRBV27
CDR3: CASSLAGGEHGYPF; DNA: TGTGCCAGCAGCTTAGCAGGTGGGGAGCATGGCTACCCCTTC; size: -; D: -; length: 14; J: TRBJ1-2; V: TRBV7-2
CDR3: CASSHRQGQETQYF; DNA: TGTGCCAGCAGCCACCGACAGGGCCAAGAGACCCAGTACTTC; size: many; D: TRBD1; length: 14; J: TRBJ2-5; V: TRBV3-1
CDR3: CASSLADRVIYEQYF; DNA: TGTGCCAGCAGCTTAGCGGACAGGGTGATCTACGAGCAGTACTTC; size: -; D: TRBD1; length: 15; J: TRBJ2-7; V: TRBV7-2
CDR3: CASSYSGTGDEQYF; DNA: TGTGCCAGCAGTTATTCCGGGACAGGGGACGAGCAGTACTTC; size: few; D: TRBD1; length: 14; J: TRBJ2-7; V: TRBV6-5
CDR3: CSASRGWDYGYTF; DNA: TGCAGTGCTAGTAGGGGGTGGGACTATGGCTACACCTTC; size: few; D: -; length: 13; J: TRBJ1-2; V: TRBV20-1
CDR3: CASSSGQGPYNEQFF; DNA: TGCGCCAGCAGCTCGGGACAGGGCCCTTACAATGAGCAGTTCTTC; size: many; D: TRBD1; length: 15; J: TRBJ2-1; V: TRBV5-1
CDR3: CASSQRDPSRETQYF; DNA: TGTGCCAGCAGTCAAAGGGACCCTAGCCGCGAGACCCAGTACTTC; size: once; D: -; length: 15; J: TRBJ2-5; V: TRBV6-2/TRBV6-3
CDR3: CASSQGNGWGTDTQYF; DNA: TGCGCCAGCAGCCAAGGTAACGGGTGGGGCACAGATACGCAGTATTTT; size: few; D: -; length: 16; J: TRBJ2-3; V: TRBV4-1
CDR3: CASSYGGGWAGGRETQYF; DNA: TGTGCCAGCAGTTACGGTGGTGGTTGGGCGGGGGGCCGGGAGACCCAGTACTTC; size: many; D: TRBD2; length: 18; J: TRBJ2-5; V: TRBV6-5
CDR3: CASSLGQGPFYEQFF; DNA: TGTGCCAGCAGCTTGGGGCAGGGCCCCTTTTATGAGCAGTTCTTC; size: many; D: -; length: 15; J: TRBJ2-1; V: TRBV7-7
CDR3: CASSLTRDRGLDTQYF; DNA: TGTGCCAGCAGCTTGACCCGGGACAGGGGGCTTGATACGCAGTATTTT; size: -; D: TRBD1; length: 16; J: TRBJ2-3; V: TRBV7-8